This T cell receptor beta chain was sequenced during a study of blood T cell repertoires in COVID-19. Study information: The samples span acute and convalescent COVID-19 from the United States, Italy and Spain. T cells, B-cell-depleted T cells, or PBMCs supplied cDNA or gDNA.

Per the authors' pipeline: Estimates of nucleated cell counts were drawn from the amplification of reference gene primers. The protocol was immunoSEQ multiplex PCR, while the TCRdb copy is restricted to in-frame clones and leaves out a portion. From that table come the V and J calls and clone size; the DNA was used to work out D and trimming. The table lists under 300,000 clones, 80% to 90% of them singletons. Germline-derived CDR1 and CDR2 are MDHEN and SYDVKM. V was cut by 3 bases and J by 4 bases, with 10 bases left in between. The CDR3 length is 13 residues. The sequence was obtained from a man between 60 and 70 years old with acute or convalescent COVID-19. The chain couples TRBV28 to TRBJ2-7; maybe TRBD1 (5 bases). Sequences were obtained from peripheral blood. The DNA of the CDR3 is TGTGCCAGCAGTTTGGGGCAGTTTTACGAGCAGTACTTC. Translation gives CASSLGQFYEQYF.